The 32 T cell receptor beta chains reported below all come from one sample, sequenced in a study of memory CD4+ T cells and cytomegalovirus serostatus. The sort gate was single viable CD3+CD4+CD8-CD45RO+ cells for memory CD4+ T cells. The data were produced by immunoSEQ multiplex PCR, yet TCRdb's version contains in-frame clones alone and is incomplete. Of roughly 67,000 clones in the sample, about 78% are singletons; the top ten hold about 4.8%. Input material: memory CD4+ T cells from blood. The source is an adult in good health and CMV-seropositive.

V and J are TRBV10-3 and TRBJ1-1; maybe TRBD1 (5 bases). V was cut by 2 bases and J by 3 bases, with 10 bases left in between. Germline V gives CDR1 ENHRY, CDR2 SYGVKD. The CDR3 has 14 amino acids. CDR3 region: CAISERGRDTEAFF. CDR3 DNA: TGTGCCATCAGTGAGCGGGGACGGGACACTGAAGCTTTCTTT.

The chain joins TRBV28 to TRBJ1-1; no definite D call. This CDR3 has 13 residues. CDR1 and CDR2 (germline): MDHEN, SYDVKM. V lost 3 bases and J lost 1, with 6 bases in between. Here the CDR3 reads CASSLTPNTEAFF. The CDR3 nucleotides read TGTGCCAGCAGTTTGACCCCGAACACTGAAGCTTTCTTT.

The V and J genes are TRBV2 and TRBJ1-2; D is possibly TRBD1 (5 bases). Trimming removed 5 bases from V and 0 bases from J, with 13 bases in between. This CDR3 has 15 residues. The germline CDR1 and CDR2 sequences are SNHLY and FYNNEI. CDR3 loop: CASSPDRTPNYGYTF. The DNA of the CDR3 is TGTGCCAGCAGTCCCGACAGAACTCCTAACTATGGCTACACCTTC.

This chain uses TRBV2 with TRBJ1-4, with D maybe TRBD1 (5 bases). Trimming pared 6 bases from V and 7 bases from J, leaving 18 bases between. From germline, CDR1 is SNHLY and CDR2 FYNNEI. The CDR3 runs 15 residues. CDR3 coding DNA: TGTGCCAGCAGAGACCGGGACCTATGGGGTGAAAAACTGTTTTTT. Translating it yields CASRDRDLWGEKLFF.

The rearrangement joins TRBV9 to TRBJ1-2; 12 bases are shared with TRBD1. J was trimmed by 8 bases and V by 0 bases; bases with no gene match: 5. This CDR3 region has 15 residues. Germline V gives CDR1 SGDLS, CDR2 YYNGEE. The CDR3: CASSVDSGQGAGYTF. The CDR3, as DNA: TGTGCCAGCAGCGTAGACTCGGGACAGGGGGCAGGCTACACCTTC.

The chain couples TRBV6-5 to TRBJ2-7; D assignment may be TRBD1 or TRBD2 (5 bases each). Germline CDR1 reads MNHEY; CDR2 reads SVGAGI. The CDR3 spans 14 residues. V gave up 6 bases and J gave up 2 bases, with 14 bases separating them. The CDR3 region has the DNA TGTGCCAGCAGAGAGGGGTCAACTACCTACGAGCAGTACTTC. Protein product: CASREGSTTYEQYF.

J is TRBJ2-3 and V is TRBV10-2; D assignment may be TRBD1 or TRBD2 (5 bases each). From germline, CDR1 is WSHSY and CDR2 SAAADI. V lost 0 bases and J 4 bases, leaving 11 bases between the germline ends. The CDR3 has 15 amino acids. The CDR3 here is CASSESMGVPDTQYF. CDR3 nucleotide sequence: TGCGCCAGCAGTGAGTCGATGGGGGTTCCAGATACGCAGTATTTT.

The chain carries TRBV6-1 and TRBJ1-5; D ambiguous. The germline V gene encodes CDR1 MNHNS and CDR2 SASEGT. V dropped 0 bases and J dropped 6 bases, with 6 bases sitting between them. The CDR3 is made up of 13 amino acids. DNA for the CDR3: TGTGCCAGCAGTGAAGCGCCCAGTCAGCCCCAGCATTTT. Amino acids: CASSEAPSQPQHF.

The rearrangement uses TRBV7-8 and TRBJ2-7, with 9 positions matching TRBD1. The CDR3 extends over 14 amino acids. With V trimmed by 3 bases and J by 6 bases, 6 bases remained unmatched. Per germline, CDR1 SGHVS and CDR2 FQNEAQ. The chain's CDR3 is CASSLTGGVGEQYF. The CDR3 DNA follows: TGTGCCAGCAGCTTGACAGGGGGTGTTGGCGAGCAGTACTTC.

This chain joins TRBV9 and TRBJ2-5; 8 nucleotides align to TRBD2. With 3 bases clipped from V and 5 bases from J, the junction kept 6 bases outside the gene matches. The germline gives CDR1 SGDLS, CDR2 YYNGEE. CDR3 length equals 14 residues. The CDR3 here is CASSAGAGAETQYF. The CDR3 bases are TGTGCCAGCAGCGCCGGAGCGGGAGCGGAGACCCAGTACTTC.

The J gene is TRBJ2-1, the V gene TRBV4-3, with TRBD2 matching over 12 bases. Germline values: CDR1 LGHNA, CDR2 YSLEER. This CDR3 region has 17 residues. After removal of 0 bases from V and 7 bases from J, the junction contained 7 bases not matched to a gene. CDR3 in amino acids: CASSQDIGLAGLNEQFF. The CDR3 DNA reads TGCGCCAGCAGCCAAGATATTGGACTAGCGGGGCTTAATGAGCAGTTCTTC.

This clone came up a few times. The rearrangement uses TRBV29-1 and TRBJ1-2; 7 bases line up with TRBD1. J gave up 8 bases and V 6 bases, and 6 bases lay outside the gene matches. Germline V lookup: CDR1 SQVTM, CDR2 ANQGSEA. The CDR3 covers 11 residues. The CDR3 spells CSVKVGGGYTF. CDR3 bases: TGCAGCGTCAAGGTAGGGGGCGGCTACACCTTC.

The CDR3 DNA reads TGTGCCAGCAGTGGACATGGCCCCGTCGGGAAGACCCAGTACTTC. Translated, it gives CASSGHGPVGKTQYF. The genes are TRBV2 and TRBJ2-5, with D possibly matching TRBD2 (5 bases). V lost 4 bases and J lost 6, with 18 bases in between. The CDR3 consists of 15 residues. Germline lookup yields CDR1 SNHLY and CDR2 FYNNEI.

V gene TRBV10-3 combines with J gene TRBJ2-3; D gene unclear. From germline, CDR1 is ENHRY and CDR2 SYGVKD. The CDR3 is 17 amino acids. Trimming took 3 bases from V and 2 from J, leaving 18 bases between them. The CDR3 loop reads CAISDSVGGLATDTQYF. The CDR3 nucleotides read TGTGCCATCAGTGACTCGGTAGGCGGCTTGGCCACAGATACGCAGTATTTT.

This clone has just a few counts. The chain uses TRBV4-1 and TRBJ2-1, with 9 bases lining up with TRBD1. After removal of 1 base from V and 9 bases from J, the junction contained 7 bases not matched to a gene. Germline V lookup: CDR1 MGHRA, CDR2 YSYEKL. The CDR3 covers 15 residues. CDR3 bases: TGCGCCAGCAGCCAAGCCGGGACAGGGTACGGTGAGCAGTTCTTC. As protein: CASSQAGTGYGEQFF.

This chain joins TRBV6-1 and TRBJ1-1, with a tentative D call TRBD1 (5 bases). The CDR3 runs 13 residues. V shed 7 bases and J shed 1 base, with 10 bases lying between them. Germline CDR1 reads MNHNS; CDR2 reads SASEGT. Here the CDR3 DNA reads TGTGCCAGCATACGGGGGGGGAACACTGAAGCTTTCTTT. This sequence encodes CASIRGGNTEAFF.

This rearrangement joins TRBV28 to TRBJ1-4; 9 bases are a match to TRBD1. Per the germline V gene, CDR1 is MDHEN and CDR2 is SYDVKM. V lost 0 bases, J lost 2 bases, and 4 bases stayed unmatched. The CDR3 is 17 residues long. The CDR3 DNA reads TGTGCCAGCAGTTTATGGGGACAGGGAGGGACTAATGAAAAACTGTTTTTT. Translated, it gives CASSLWGQGGTNEKLFF.

The chain uses TRBV7-9 and TRBJ2-1; D unresolved. The CDR3 loop spans 13 amino acids. Trimming pared 1 base from V and 11 bases from J, leaving 12 bases between. Germline V CDR1 and CDR2: SEHNR, FQNEAQ (reference sequence). CDR3 nucleotides: TGTGCCAGCAGCTTAGAGGTGGGCACTAAGCAGTTCTTC. Translating gives CASSLEVGTKQFF. The variable domain in full, completed from reference TRBV7-9 and TRBJ2-1, reads DTGVSQNPRHKITKRGQNVTFRCDPISEHNRLYWYRQTLGQGPEFLTYFQNEAQLEKSRLLSDRFSAERPKGSFSTLEIQRTEQGDSAMYLCASSLEVGTKQFFGPGTRLTVL.

J is TRBJ2-5 and V is TRBV2; 9 nucleotides line up with TRBD2. After removal of 3 bases from V and 4 bases from J, the junction contained 9 bases not matched to a gene. The CDR3 is made up of 16 amino acids. From germline, CDR1 is SNHLY and CDR2 FYNNEI. The CDR3: CASSDLRGSGGETQYF. In DNA form, the CDR3 reads TGTGCCAGCAGTGACCTCAGGGGTAGCGGGGGAGAGACCCAGTACTTC.

V and J are TRBV6-6 and TRBJ1-3, with TRBD1 matching over 9 bases. The germline gives CDR1 MNHNY, CDR2 SVGAGI (reference sequence). J was trimmed by 1 base and V by 2 bases; bases with no gene match: 3. The CDR3 sequence is 16 residues long. The CDR3: CASSYPGTGSGNTIYF. The CDR3 nucleotides read TGTGCCAGCAGTTACCCCGGGACAGGGTCTGGAAACACCATATATTTT.

The chain carries TRBV18 and TRBJ2-3, with 10 bases fitting TRBD2. Germline loops: CDR1 KGHSH, CDR2 LQKENI. CDR3 length: 18 amino acids. V dropped 0 bases and J dropped 7; count of bases not matched to a gene: 13. The CDR3 loop is CASSPPAERGGDRYTQYF. CDR3 sequence (DNA): TGTGCCAGCTCACCACCGGCGGAGCGGGGGGGCGATCGCTATACGCAGTATTTT.

The J gene is TRBJ1-1, the V gene TRBV6-6; perhaps TRBD1 as D (5 bases). V dropped 5 bases and J dropped 1 base, with 11 bases sitting between them. In germline, CDR1 is MNHNY, CDR2 SVGAGI (reference sequence). This CDR3 has 14 amino acids. The CDR3 DNA follows: TGTGCCAGCAGTAGGTCAAGGGGGAACACTGAAGCTTTCTTT. Its translation: CASSRSRGNTEAFF.

The V gene is TRBV5-1, the J gene TRBJ1-3; the D is unclear. Trimming removed 4 bases at V and 0 bases at J, with 11 bases between. The CDR3 has 15 amino acids. Germline lookup yields CDR1 SGHRS and CDR2 YFSETQ. As DNA, the CDR3 is TGCGCCAGCAGCCCTTCCGGCCGCTCTGGAAACACCATATATTTT. It codes for CASSPSGRSGNTIYF.

The rearrangement links TRBV7-2 to TRBJ1-2; D not resolved. CDR3 length equals 14 residues. Germline CDR1 reads SGHTA; CDR2 reads FQGNSA. V lost 2 bases and J lost 3, with 10 bases in between. The CDR3 sequence is CASSLLPVDYGYTF. The DNA for the CDR3 is TGTGCCAGCAGCTTATTGCCGGTGGACTATGGCTACACCTTC.

V gene TRBV30 combines with J gene TRBJ2-7; D is undetermined. The CDR3 sequence is 11 residues long. V gave up 3 bases and J gave up 3 bases, with 6 bases separating them. Germline CDR1 is GTSNPN and CDR2 is SVGIG (reference sequence). DNA of the CDR3: TGTGCCTGGAGGAAGGTCTACGAGCAGTACTTC. Protein product: CAWRKVYEQYF.

The rearrangement uses TRBV27 and TRBJ1-5; 8 nucleotides align to TRBD1. J gave up 4 bases and V 4 bases, and 6 bases lay outside the gene matches. The CDR3 spans 15 residues. Germline values: CDR1 MNHEY, CDR2 SMNVEV (reference sequence). The CDR3 coding sequence is TGTGCCAGCAGTTATAGGACAGGGCATAATCAGCCCCAGCATTTT. It encodes CASSYRTGHNQPQHF.

This sequence joins TRBV6-1 and TRBJ2-7, with TRBD1 as a possible D gene (5 bases). This CDR3 contains 12 residues. V was cut by 6 bases and J by 3 bases, with 9 bases left in between. CDR1 and CDR2 from the germline V gene are MNHNS and SASEGT. The CDR3 spells CASRAQVYEQYF. The CDR3 nucleotides are TGTGCCAGCAGAGCACAGGTCTACGAGCAGTACTTC.

The rearrangement links TRBV7-3 to TRBJ2-2; the match to TRBD2 covers 7 bases. The germline CDR1 and CDR2 sequences are SGHTA and FQGTGA. This CDR3 comprises 16 residues. Unmatched junction bases numbered 6, after V lost 5 bases and J lost 0 bases. CDR3 coding DNA: TGTGCCAGCAGCAAAACTAGCGCTGCGAACACCGGGGAGCTGTTTTTT. Translated, it gives CASSKTSAANTGELFF.

The V call is TRBV7-2, the J call TRBJ1-4, with 9 bases that match TRBD1. V dropped 3 bases and J dropped 8; count of bases not matched to a gene: 4. The CDR3 is 14 amino acids. Per germline, CDR1 SGHTA and CDR2 FQGNSA. The DNA for the CDR3 is TGTGCCAGCAGCTTGGGGACAGGGCGAGAAAAACTGTTTTTT. This codes for CASSLGTGREKLFF.

V gene TRBV2 combines with J gene TRBJ1-1; 8 nucleotides agree with TRBD1. The CDR3 covers 14 residues. Trimming at V came to 3 bases and at J to 4 bases, leaving 4 bases not matched to a gene. CDR1 SNHLY and CDR2 FYNNEI come from the germline V gene. CDR3 nucleotides: TGTGCCAGCAGTGACGACAGGGGAGGCACTGAAGCTTTCTTT. Residues: CASSDDRGGTEAFF.

The chain carries TRBV28 and TRBJ2-7; possible D gene TRBD2, 7 bases. This CDR3 has 15 amino acids. CDR1 and CDR2 (germline): MDHEN, SYDVKM. V shed 8 bases and J shed 4 bases, with 21 bases lying between them. CDR3 region: CASRRGAPWGYEQYF. DNA of the CDR3: TGTGCCAGCCGACGGGGGGCCCCTTGGGGATACGAGCAGTACTTC.

A few counts support this clone. The chain carries TRBV10-3 and TRBJ1-1, with TRBD1 identical over 9 bases. V was pared by 6 bases and J by 3 bases, with 8 bases of the junction left unmatched. The CDR3 spans 15 residues. Germline lookup yields CDR1 ENHRY and CDR2 SYGVKD. The CDR3 DNA follows: TGTGCCATCAGCGGGGGACAGGGTCCCTACACTGAAGCTTTCTTT. Protein product: CAISGGQGPYTEAFF.